What follows are 3 T cell receptor beta chains derived from one specimen sequenced in a study of shared clonotypes between healthy human individuals. Profiling relied on immunoSEQ multiplex PCR, and the TCRdb table lists in-frame clones only, not all of them. The data hold millions of clones, with approximately 95% observed a single time. Sequenced sample: naive CD4+ T cells from PBMCs. As to subset: CD45RA+ positively selected. These receptors all come from a man between 18 and 29 years old in good health. Some clones in this sample may be carry-over from other donors' samples.

This CDR3 reads CASSLVGGQPQHF. CDR3 nucleotide sequence: TGTGCCAGCAGCCTGGTGGGGGGTCAGCCCCAGCATTTT. The chain carries TRBV6-5 and TRBJ1-5, with a weak D call TRBD1 (5 bases). Trimming removed 6 bases from V and 6 bases from J, with 12 bases in between. The germline V gene encodes CDR1 MNHEY and CDR2 SVGAGI. The length of the CDR3 is 13 residues.

The chain employs TRBV2 and TRBJ2-7, with D unclear. The CDR3 spans 13 residues. Germline lookup yields CDR1 SNHLY and CDR2 FYNNEI. The V and J ends lost 7 bases and 0 bases respectively, with 10 bases between them. CDR3 DNA sequence: TGTGCCAGCACCGGGCACAGCTCCTACGAGCAGTACTTC. Translated, it gives CASTGHSSYEQYF.

The chain joins TRBV19 to TRBJ1-4; the D gene is possibly TRBD1 (5 bases). The CDR3 runs to 14 residues. The germline V and J ends were trimmed by 4 bases and 5 bases, with 11 bases remaining between them. Germline CDR1 reads LNHDA; CDR2 reads SQIVND (reference sequence). The CDR3 DNA reads as TGTGCCAGTAGTAGAAGACAGCAGAATGAAAAACTGTTTTTT. Its protein is CASSRRQQNEKLFF. Based on the CDR3 plus reference TRBV19 and TRBJ1-4, the full variable domain is DGGITQSPKYLFRKEGQNVTLSCEQNLNHDAMYWYRQDPGQGLRLIYYSQIVNDFQKGDIAEGYSVSREKKESFPLTVTSAQKNPTAFYLCASSRRQQNEKLFFGSGTQLSVL.